These 12 T cell receptor beta chains came from one sample sequenced in a study of human T cells and chemical hapten exposure. Described time point: patch test 2, 6 weeks after DPC sensitization. As for treatment: therapeutic diphenylcyclopropenone sensitization with weekly scalp DPC. TCRdb passed the RACE reads through MiXCR, listing each CDR3 protein once. The sample consists of some 42,000 distinct CDR3 sequences, just under 9% of them appearing once. This specimen was whole blood, taken in connection with sensitization to the hapten diphenylcyclopropenone (DPC). The receptor source for this set is a woman in her forties with alopecia areata. Some clones in this sample may be carry-over from other donors' samples.

The sample holds a few counts of this clonotype. The rearrangement links TRBV11-3 to TRBJ2-5; D is uncertain. The CDR3 consists of 14 residues. Germline V lookup: CDR1 SGHNT, CDR2 YENEEA. V dropped 1 base and J dropped 1 base, with 7 bases sitting between them. Written as DNA, the CDR3 is TGTGCCAGCAGCTTAGGGCCAGTCCAAGAGACCCAGTACTTC. It codes for CASSLGPVQETQYF.

This clonotype was seen many times. The chain employs TRBV9 and TRBJ1-1; D is uncertain. CDR3 length: 14 amino acids. The germline V gene has CDR1 SGDLS and CDR2 YYNGEE. V lost 3 bases and J lost 0, with 9 bases in between. The CDR3: CASSEGDLNTEAFF. CDR3 DNA sequence: TGTGCCAGCAGCGAAGGAGATTTGAACACTGAAGCTTTCTTT.

This clonotype was found many times. This chain links TRBV7-2 with TRBJ2-1, with 13 bases fitting TRBD2. The germline V gene encodes CDR1 SGHTA and CDR2 FQGNSA. V was clipped by 5 bases and J by 5 bases; unmatched bases: 6. The CDR3 length is 16 residues. The CDR3 coding sequence is TGTGCCAGCAGCCCTGAAGGGACTAGCGGGAACAATGAGCAGTTCTTC. Translated: CASSPEGTSGNNEQFF.

The chain recombines TRBV5-4 with TRBJ2-3, with 8 bases that match TRBD1. The CDR3 sequence is 15 residues long. Germline V gene sequence: CDR1 SGHNT, CDR2 YYREEE (reference sequence). With V trimmed by 4 bases and J by 1 base, 5 bases remained unmatched. Here the CDR3 reads CASSQRTGRTDTQYF. Here the CDR3 DNA reads TGTGCCAGCAGCCAAAGGACAGGGCGCACAGATACGCAGTATTTT.

This clonotype was picked up many times. The chain employs TRBV7-6 and TRBJ2-2, with D maybe TRBD2 (6 bases). V shed 10 bases and J shed 6 bases, with 15 bases lying between them. The CDR3 extends over 13 amino acids. The germline gives CDR1 SGHVS, CDR2 FNYEAQ. For the CDR3, the DNA is TGTGCCACGGGGGAACTAGAATCCGGGGAGCTGTTTTTT. Residues: CATGELESGELFF.

This clonotype was seen a handful of times. This chain connects TRBV4-3 to TRBJ2-1; 7 bases agree with TRBD2. J gave up 2 bases and V 4 bases, and 2 bases lay outside the gene matches. CDR1 is LGHNA and CDR2 is YSLEER in the germline V gene. The CDR3 sequence is 14 residues long. The CDR3 is CASSPGLTYNEQFF. The CDR3 coding sequence is TGCGCCAGCAGCCCGGGACTAACCTACAATGAGCAGTTCTTC.

At least ten counts were recorded for this clonotype. The V and J genes are TRBV5-6 and TRBJ2-7; possible D gene TRBD2, 5 bases. This CDR3 is built from 14 residues. The V gene lost 1 base and the J gene lost 4 bases, with 12 bases spanning the gap. Per the germline V gene, CDR1 is SGHDT and CDR2 is YYEEEE. The CDR3 nucleotides are TGTGCCAGCAGCTTGTACGGTGGACTGTACGAGCAGTACTTC. It translates to CASSLYGGLYEQYF.

As concerns this clonotype: A much larger clone differs by one base, so this may be a read error. V gene TRBV5-5 combines with J gene TRBJ2-7, with 7 bases identical to TRBD1. Germline V lookup: CDR1 SGHKS, CDR2 YYEKEE (reference sequence). The CDR3 has 14 amino acids. J lost 3 bases, V lost 4 bases, and 7 bases had no gene match. This CDR3 reads CASSAGTENYEQYF. The DNA for the CDR3 is TGTGCCAGCAGCGCCGGGACAGAGAACTACGAGCAGTACTTC.

This clonotype was observed at least ten times. The genes are TRBV7-9 and TRBJ1-1; D unresolved. Germline V CDR1 and CDR2: SEHNR, FQNEAQ (reference sequence). The V end was cut by 0 bases, the J end by 1 base, with 9 bases between. CDR3 length: 15 amino acids. CDR3 sequence: CASSLAPSSNTEAFF. DNA of the CDR3: TGTGCCAGCAGCTTAGCCCCGAGTTCGAACACTGAAGCTTTCTTT. The full variable domain, in which reference TRBV7-9 and TRBJ1-1 provide the parts outside the CDR3, is DTGVSQNPRHKITKRGQNVTFRCDPISEHNRLYWYRQTLGQGPEFLTYFQNEAQLEKSRLLSDRFSAERPKGSFSTLEIQRTEQGDSAMYLCASSLAPSSNTEAFFGQGTRLTVV.

Only a few counts were recorded for this clonotype. One base away lies a much larger clone, so this may be a sequencing read error. The J gene is TRBJ1-1, the V gene TRBV7-3; D unresolved. In germline, CDR1 is SGHTA, CDR2 FQGTGA. This CDR3 is 13 amino acids long. CDR3 DNA sequence: TGTACCAGCAGCTTAGGCCCCAACACTGAAGCTTTCTTT. This sequence encodes CTSSLGPNTEAFF. The full variable domain, its missing parts supplied by reference TRBV7-3 and TRBJ1-1, is GAGVSQTPSNKVTEKGKYVELRCDPISGHTALYWYRQSLGQGPEFLIYFQGTGAADDSGLPNDRFFAVRPEGSVSTLKIQRTERGDSAVYLCTSSLGPNTEAFFGQGTRLTVV.

The rearrangement joins TRBV23-1 to TRBJ1-5; D remains unclear. TRBV23-1 is noted as an ORF with a role that remains uncertain. Trimming cost V 11 bases and J 3 bases, with 20 bases left between them. The CDR3 has 15 amino acids. Here the CDR3 reads CAHGNWEADNQPQHF. DNA for the CDR3: TGCGCCCACGGGAATTGGGAGGCGGACAATCAGCCCCAGCATTTT.

This clonotype was observed at least ten times. The chain combines TRBV3-1 with TRBJ2-1, with D possibly TRBD2 on 6 matching bases. V lost 1 base, J lost 0 bases, and 10 bases lay in between. The CDR3 is made up of 16 amino acids. Germline assignment: CDR1 LGHDT and CDR2 YNNKEL (reference sequence). This CDR3 reads CASSQGRASSYNEQFF. The CDR3 nucleotides read TGTGCCAGCAGCCAAGGGAGGGCGAGCTCCTACAATGAGCAGTTCTTC.